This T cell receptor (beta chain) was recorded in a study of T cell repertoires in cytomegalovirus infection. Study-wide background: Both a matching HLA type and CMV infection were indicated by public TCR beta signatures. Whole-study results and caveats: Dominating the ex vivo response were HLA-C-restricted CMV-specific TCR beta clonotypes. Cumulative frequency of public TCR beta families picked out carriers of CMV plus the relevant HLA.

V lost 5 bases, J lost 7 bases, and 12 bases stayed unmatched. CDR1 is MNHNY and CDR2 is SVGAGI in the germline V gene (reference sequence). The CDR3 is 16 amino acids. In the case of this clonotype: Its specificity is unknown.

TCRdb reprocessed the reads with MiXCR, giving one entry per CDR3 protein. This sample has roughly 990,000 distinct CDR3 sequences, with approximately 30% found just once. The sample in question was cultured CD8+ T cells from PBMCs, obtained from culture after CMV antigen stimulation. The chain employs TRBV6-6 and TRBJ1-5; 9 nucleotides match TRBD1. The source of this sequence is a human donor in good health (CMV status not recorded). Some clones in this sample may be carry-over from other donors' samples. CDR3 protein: CASSDLLDRGLQPQHF. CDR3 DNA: TGTGCCAGCAGTGACCTTCTGGACAGGGGCTTGCAGCCCCAGCATTTT.